The clone carrying this T cell receptor (beta chain) was detected only a few times. No antigen is known for it. A sample-barcoded 5' primer and a J-beta primer mix were used in a second PCR of roughly 7 to 12 cycles. A single record per CDR3 protein comes from TCRdb applying MiXCR to the 5' RACE reads. The sample includes approximately 730,000 distinct CDR3 sequences, about 55% of them seen just once. The sample originates from a study of blood T cells in healthy people across ages. Study conclusions and caveats: Across the age range, TCR beta diversity per million T cells fell in a roughly linear way.

Every sample gave at least 5.5 micrograms of total RNA when it was extracted. The material sequenced was blood. The source of this sequence is a man older than 75 in good health.

CDR3 nucleotide sequence: TGTGCCAGCAATCCGGGACGGGCTAGCTACGAGCAGTACTTC. It encodes CASNPGRASYEQYF. The V and J genes are TRBV12-3 or TRBV12-4 and TRBJ2-7; D assignment may be TRBD1 or TRBD2 (5 bases each). The CDR3 runs 14 residues. V was clipped by 7 bases and J by 3 bases, with 16 bases between them.